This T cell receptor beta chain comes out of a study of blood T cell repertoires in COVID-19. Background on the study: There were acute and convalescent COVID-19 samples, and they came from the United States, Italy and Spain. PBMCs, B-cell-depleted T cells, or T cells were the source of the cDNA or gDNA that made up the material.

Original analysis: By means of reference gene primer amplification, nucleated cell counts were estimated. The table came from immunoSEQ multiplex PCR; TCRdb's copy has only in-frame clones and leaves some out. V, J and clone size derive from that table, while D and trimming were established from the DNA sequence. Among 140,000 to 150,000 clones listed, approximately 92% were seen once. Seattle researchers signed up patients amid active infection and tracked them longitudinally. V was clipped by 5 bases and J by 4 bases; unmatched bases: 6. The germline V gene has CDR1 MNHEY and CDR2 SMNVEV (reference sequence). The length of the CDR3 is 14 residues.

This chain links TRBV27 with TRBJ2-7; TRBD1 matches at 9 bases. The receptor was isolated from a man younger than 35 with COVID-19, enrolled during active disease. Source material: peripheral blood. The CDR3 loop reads CASSPTGGFYEQYF. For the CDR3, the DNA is TGTGCCAGCAGTCCCACAGGGGGCTTTTACGAGCAGTACTTC.